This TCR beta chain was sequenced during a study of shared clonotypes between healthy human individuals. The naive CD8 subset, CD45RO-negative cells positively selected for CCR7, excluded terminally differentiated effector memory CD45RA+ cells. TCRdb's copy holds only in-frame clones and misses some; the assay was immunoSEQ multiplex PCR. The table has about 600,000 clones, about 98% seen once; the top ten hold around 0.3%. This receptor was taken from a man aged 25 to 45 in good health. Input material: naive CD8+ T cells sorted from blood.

This CDR3 reads CASSFSDRPNEKLFF. For the CDR3, the DNA is TGTGCCAGCAGCTTCTCCGACCGGCCAAATGAAAAACTGTTTTTT. The gene calls are TRBV28 and TRBJ1-4; no reliable D call. The germline V gene has CDR1 MDHEN and CDR2 SYDVKM. Trimming removed 6 bases at V and 5 bases at J, with 16 bases between. CDR3 size: 15 residues.